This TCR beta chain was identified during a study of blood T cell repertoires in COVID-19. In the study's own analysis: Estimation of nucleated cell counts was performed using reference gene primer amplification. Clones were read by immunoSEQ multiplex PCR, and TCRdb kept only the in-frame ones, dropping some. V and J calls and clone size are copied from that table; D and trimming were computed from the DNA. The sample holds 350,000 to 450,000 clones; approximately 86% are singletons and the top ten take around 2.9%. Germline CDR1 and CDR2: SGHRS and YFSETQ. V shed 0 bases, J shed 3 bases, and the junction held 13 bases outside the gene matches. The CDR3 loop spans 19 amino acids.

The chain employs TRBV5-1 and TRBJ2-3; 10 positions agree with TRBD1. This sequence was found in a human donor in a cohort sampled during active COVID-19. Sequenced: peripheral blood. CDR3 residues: CASSLGQGAGFGRTDTQYF. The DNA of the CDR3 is TGCGCCAGCAGCTTGGGACAGGGGGCGGGTTTCGGTCGAACAGATACGCAGTATTTT. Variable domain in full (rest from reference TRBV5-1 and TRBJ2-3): KAGVTQTPRYLIKTRGQQVTLSCSPISGHRSVSWYQQTPGQGLQFLFEYFSETQRNKGNFPGRFSGRQFSNSRSEMNVSTLELGDSALYLCASSLGQGAGFGRTDTQYFGPGTRLTVL.